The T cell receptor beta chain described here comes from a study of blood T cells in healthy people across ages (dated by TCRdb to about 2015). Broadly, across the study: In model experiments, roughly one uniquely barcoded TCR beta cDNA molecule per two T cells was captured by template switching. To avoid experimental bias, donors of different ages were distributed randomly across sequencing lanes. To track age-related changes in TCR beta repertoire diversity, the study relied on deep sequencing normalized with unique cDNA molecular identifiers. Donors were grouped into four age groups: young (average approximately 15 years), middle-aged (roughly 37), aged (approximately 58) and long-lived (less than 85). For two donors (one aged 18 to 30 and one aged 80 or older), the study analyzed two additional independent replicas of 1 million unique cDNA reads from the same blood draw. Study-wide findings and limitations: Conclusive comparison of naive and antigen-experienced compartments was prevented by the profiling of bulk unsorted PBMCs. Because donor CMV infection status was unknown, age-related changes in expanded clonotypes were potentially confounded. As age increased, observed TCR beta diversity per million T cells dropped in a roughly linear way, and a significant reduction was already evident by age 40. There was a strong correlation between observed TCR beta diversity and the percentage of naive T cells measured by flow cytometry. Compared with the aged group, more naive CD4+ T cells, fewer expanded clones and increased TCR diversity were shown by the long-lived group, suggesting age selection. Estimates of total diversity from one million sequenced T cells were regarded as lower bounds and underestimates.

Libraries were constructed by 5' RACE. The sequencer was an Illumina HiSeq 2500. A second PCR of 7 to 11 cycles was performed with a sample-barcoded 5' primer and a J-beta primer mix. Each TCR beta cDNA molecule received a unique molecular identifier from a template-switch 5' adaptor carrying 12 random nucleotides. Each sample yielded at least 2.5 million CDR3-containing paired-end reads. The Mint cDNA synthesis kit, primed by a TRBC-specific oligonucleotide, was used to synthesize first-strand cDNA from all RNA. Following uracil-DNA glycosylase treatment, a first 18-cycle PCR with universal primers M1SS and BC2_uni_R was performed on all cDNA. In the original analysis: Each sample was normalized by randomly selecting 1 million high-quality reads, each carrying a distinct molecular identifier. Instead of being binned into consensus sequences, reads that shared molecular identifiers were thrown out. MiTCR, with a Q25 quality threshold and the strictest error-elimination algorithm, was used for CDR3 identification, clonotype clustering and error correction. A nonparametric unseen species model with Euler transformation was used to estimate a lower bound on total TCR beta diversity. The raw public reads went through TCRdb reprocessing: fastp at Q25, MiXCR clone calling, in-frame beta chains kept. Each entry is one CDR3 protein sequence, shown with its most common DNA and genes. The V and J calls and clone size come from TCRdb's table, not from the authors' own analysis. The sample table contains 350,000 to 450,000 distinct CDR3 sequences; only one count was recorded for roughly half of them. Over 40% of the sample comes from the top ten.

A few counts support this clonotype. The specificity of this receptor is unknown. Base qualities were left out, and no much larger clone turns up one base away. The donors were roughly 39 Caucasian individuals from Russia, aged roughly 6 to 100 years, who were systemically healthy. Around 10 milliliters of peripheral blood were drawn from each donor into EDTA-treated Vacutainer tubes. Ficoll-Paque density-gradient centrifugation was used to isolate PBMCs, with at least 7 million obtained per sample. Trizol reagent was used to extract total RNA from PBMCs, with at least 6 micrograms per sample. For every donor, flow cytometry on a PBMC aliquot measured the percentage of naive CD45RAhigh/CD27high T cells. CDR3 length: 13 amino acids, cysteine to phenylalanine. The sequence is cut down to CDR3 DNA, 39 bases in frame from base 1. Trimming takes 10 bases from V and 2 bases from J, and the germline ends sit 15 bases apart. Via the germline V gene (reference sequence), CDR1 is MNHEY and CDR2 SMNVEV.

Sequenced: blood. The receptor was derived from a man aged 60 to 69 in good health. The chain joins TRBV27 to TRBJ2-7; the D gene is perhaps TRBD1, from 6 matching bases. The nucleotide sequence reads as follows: TGTGCCACCCGGGACACGAATACCTACGAGCAGTACTTC. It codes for CATRDTNTYEQYF.